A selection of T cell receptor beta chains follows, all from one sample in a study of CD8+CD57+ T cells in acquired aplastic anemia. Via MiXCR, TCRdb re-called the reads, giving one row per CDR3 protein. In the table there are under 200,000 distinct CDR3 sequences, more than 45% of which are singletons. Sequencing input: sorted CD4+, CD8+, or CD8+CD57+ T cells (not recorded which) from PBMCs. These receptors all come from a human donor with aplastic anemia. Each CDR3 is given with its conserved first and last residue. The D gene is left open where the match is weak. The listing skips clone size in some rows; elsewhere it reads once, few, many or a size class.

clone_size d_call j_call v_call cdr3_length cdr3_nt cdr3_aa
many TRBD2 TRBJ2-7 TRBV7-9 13 TGTGCCAGCAGCTTATTAGCGGGAGGTGAGCAGTACTTC CASSLLAGGEQYF
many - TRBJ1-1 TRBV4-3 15 TGCGCCAGCAGCCAGGCGGGTACGGCGGGCACTGAAGCTTTCTTT CASSQAGTAGTEAFF
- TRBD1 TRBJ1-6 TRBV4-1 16 TGCGCCAGCAGCCCAGGGGGGGCCTTCATGGATTCACCCCTCCACTTT CASSPGGAFMDSPLHF
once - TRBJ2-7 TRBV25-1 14 TGTGCCAGCAGCGCTTTACGTCAGGGTAGCGAGCATTACTTC CASSALRQGSEHYF
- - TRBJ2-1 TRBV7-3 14 TGTGCCGGCAGACGACAGGTTATGGAAGGTGAGCAGTTCTTC CAGRRQVMEGEQFF
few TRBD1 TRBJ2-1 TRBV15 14 TGTGCCACCAGCAGAGTTGACAGGGACAATGAGCAGTTCTTC CATSRVDRDNEQFF
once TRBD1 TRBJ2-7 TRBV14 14 TGTGCCAGCGGCCCCGGGACAGGCCGCTACGAGCAGTACTTC CASGPGTGRYEQYF
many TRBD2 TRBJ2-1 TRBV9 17 TGTGCCAGCAGCGTTGGGACTAGCGGGAGCTCCTACAATGAGCAGTTCTTC CASSVGTSGSSYNEQFF
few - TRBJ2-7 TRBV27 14 TGTGCCAGCAGCCGTGGCGGACCCTCCTACGAGCAGTACTTC CASSRGGPSYEQYF
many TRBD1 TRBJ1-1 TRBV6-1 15 TGTGCCAGCATCCCTAACCCGGGACAGGGGGATGAAGCTTTCTTT CASIPNPGQGDEAFF
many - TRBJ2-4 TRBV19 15 TGTGCCAGTACGGGGCAGGGTGGTGCCAAAAACATTCAGTACTTC CASTGQGGAKNIQYF
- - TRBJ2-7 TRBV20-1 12 TGCAGTGCCGGACAGACCTCCTACGAGCAGTACTTC CSAGQTSYEQYF
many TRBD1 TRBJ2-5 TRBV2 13 TGTGCCAGCAGTGACTTACAGGGGGAGACCCAGTACTTC CASSDLQGETQYF
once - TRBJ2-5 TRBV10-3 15 TGTGCCAGTTCGGACAGCAGAAGTCTTCAAGAGACCCAGTACTTC CASSDSRSLQETQYF
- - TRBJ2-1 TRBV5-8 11 TGCTACTCAAGCTCCTACAATGAGCAGTTCTTC CYSSSYNEQFF
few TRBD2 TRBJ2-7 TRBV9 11 TGTGCCAGCGGTGACGGGGGGGAGCAGTACTTC CASGDGGEQYF
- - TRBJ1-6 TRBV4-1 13 TGCGCCAGCAGCCACTCCCCGGGAGGGGCCCTCCACTTT CASSHSPGGALHF
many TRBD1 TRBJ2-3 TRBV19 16 TGTGCCAGTACTCAAGGGGGCGATAGGAGCACAGATACGCAGTATTTT CASTQGGDRSTDTQYF
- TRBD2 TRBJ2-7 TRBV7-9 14 TGTGCCAGCAGCTTAACGGGACTAGCCGACGAGCAGTACTTC CASSLTGLADEQYF
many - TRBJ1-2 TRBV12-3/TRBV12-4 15 TGTGCCAGCAGTCCCCACAGTAGCCTTAACTATGGCTACACCTTC CASSPHSSLNYGYTF
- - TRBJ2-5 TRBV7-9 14 TGTGCCAGCAGACCGTGGGACGACCAAGAGACCCAGTACTTC CASRPWDDQETQYF
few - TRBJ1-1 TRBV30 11 TGTGCCTGGTCAGTGAACACTGAAGCTTTCTTT CAWSVNTEAFF